This T cell receptor (beta chain) is drawn from a study of T cell responses to AZD1222 COVID-19 vaccine (dated by TCRdb to about 2021). About the investigation overall: A total of approximately 240 trial participants underwent TCR sequencing, of whom around 210 had received two doses of AZD1222 and 26 had received two doses of the MenACWY control vaccine. Trial participants were enrolled by age into 18-55, 56-69 and 70-plus year subgroups, with about 150, 28 and 57 TCR-sequenced participants respectively. What the authors observed across the whole study: In the small 56-69-year group, the increase in depth fell short of significance, most likely because of low power. CD4 TCRs associated with the vaccine covered the entire spike protein, and the dominant responses were in regions 160-218 and 743-854. Conclusions about previously exposed vaccinees were limited because only six AZD1222 recipients were SARS-CoV-2 seropositive at baseline. Because no samples from the day 14 peak response were available, repertoires could be characterized only after the peak T cell response. Participants were mostly white British, with more females than males. The authors suggested clonal diversity may have been underestimated. Spike-specific TCR breadth and depth rose significantly after two AZD1222 doses compared with day 0 and with MenACWY recipients. Epitopes outside the regions mutated in the B.1.351 and B.1.1.7 variants were reportedly recognized by nearly half of the unique spike-specific TCRs.

The CDR3 regions of human TCRbeta chains were subjected to immunosequencing. As for the authors' bioinformatics: TCRs in the repertoires were matched against a reference library of SARS-CoV-2-specific TCRs that had been generated with the MIRA antigen-specificity platform. Breadth meant the fraction of unique TCRs that were SARS-CoV-2-associated, whereas depth meant the fraction of total T cells that were SARS-CoV-2-associated. Using the MIRA data, every spike-specific TCR was mapped to the spike region that the TCR reacted to and assigned to either a CD4 or a CD8 class. Log10-transformed breadth and depth values were compared by one-way ANOVA with Sidak's multiple comparisons tests. What TCRdb holds here is the immuneACCESS table cut down to in-frame rearrangements. Part of the clones is not present; checked against another copy, under half of the missing clones reflect an unresolved V gene, and the others are unexplained. The V and J calls and clone size were taken over from that table, and D and trimming were inferred from the DNA. The table for this sample lists over 120,000 clones; almost 95% of them were counted only once. 3.5% to 4.5% of the sample belongs to the ten largest clones.

The label giving this sample's time point can be read as: about 28 days (+/-7) after the second vaccine dose. AZD1222 recipients given second doses at about 4 weeks or at about 12 weeks were pooled, since spike-specific TCR depth and breadth were not found to differ between the two schedules. Vaccinee samples were obtained from the UK trials COV001 and COV002, which included a single-blind randomized controlled phase 2/3 trial of AZD1222 (ChAdOx1 nCoV-19) in healthy adults. Trial participant PBMC samples were collected at day 0 and day 28 after the second dose for TCRbeta chain sequencing. Points on this clone: Its antigen remains undetermined. No clone much larger than this one lies a single base away; base qualities are absent.

Counted from cysteine to phenylalanine, this CDR3 has 17 amino acids. The kept DNA is CDR3 alone, 51 bases in frame from the first base. The germline V and J ends show losses of 5 bases and 2 bases respectively, and no gene match explains 11 bases of the junction. As encoded in the germline V gene, CDR1 is SGHVS while CDR2 is FQNEAQ. Material: peripheral blood, obtained 28 days after the second AZD1222 dose. The source of this sequence is an adult who received the AZD1222 COVID-19 vaccine. The sequence is built from TRBV7-8 and TRBJ1-3; TRBD1 aligns with 8 central bases. The CDR3 here reads CASSDGQGLEAGNTIYF. DNA sequence: TGTGCCAGCAGCGACGGACAGGGCCTGGAGGCTGGAAACACCATATATTTT. Here the CDR3 is joined to the reference TRBV7-8 and TRBJ1-3 genes, and the full variable domain is: GAGVSQSPRYKVAKRGQDVALRCDPISGHVSLFWYQQALGQGPEFLTYFQNEAQLDKSGLPSDRFFAERPEGSVSTLKIQRTQQEDSAVYLCASSDGQGLEAGNTIYFGEGSWLTVV.